Sequencing of this TCR beta chain was carried out in a study of cytomegalovirus exposure and HLA in healthy donors (dated by TCRdb to 2017 to 2019). Regarding the complete study: In an earlier analysis of under 600 of the donors, 276 Gb of sequence data and approximately 120 million unique TCR beta sequences from about 180 million T cells were reported. A later analysis re-analyzed previously published TCR beta repertoires from 650 to 800 donors and added high-resolution HLA genotyping to study TCR occurrence patterns. Typing coverage varied by locus: roughly 620-640 donors for A, B, C, DRB1 and DQB1; about 520 for DQA1; 600 to 610 for DPA1; roughly 470 for DPB1. In addition to the first cohort of about 650 subjects, a separate validation cohort of under 150 different subjects was used. Approximately 310 gigabases of sequencing data and 75 million to 85 million unique TCR sequences made up an early release that covered 640 HLA-typed donors. Class I and class II HLA loci were covered by the typing at four-digit resolution. All discovery cohort repertoires had been generated on a single sequencing platform. In the later analysis, no new phenotypic data were used to find candidate immune exposures; instead, reliance was placed on TCR beta sequences and their occurrence across donors. Among the approximately 400 genotyped donors, approximately 77% belonged to the genetic ancestry cluster associated with self-reported Caucasian donors. The aim of the study was to test whether cataloging public T cell receptors could identify signatures of past pathogen exposure. Using immunosequencing, the study profiled T cell repertoires from around 680 subjects and related those repertoires to cytomegalovirus serostatus. A later genetic analysis took genome-wide SNP genotypes for about 65% of the roughly 670 donors and used that subset as a discovery cohort. Because of strong linkage in the cohort, roughly five DR-DQ haplotypes were treated as single units for association and clustering. Alongside the repertoire data, information on donor age, sex, ethnicity and CMV serostatus was compiled. Among a few hundred genotyped donors of the cohort, an average of 235,054 unique TCR beta nucleotide sequences were sequenced per donor, around 20% of them non-productive. An earlier analysis of 587 of the donors used high-throughput TCR beta sequencing to judge whether each TCR beta V gene segment behaved as functional or pseudogenic. To predict cytomegalovirus infection status, the study combined high-throughput TCR immunosequencing, statistical association of individual TCRs with disease status, and machine learning.

The cohort was made up of 666 healthy bone marrow donors. At the time of sampling, all cohort members were nominally healthy, though unrecorded immune exposures were likely present. The donor tested CMV seropositive and was one of the 289 seropositive cohort members. A peripheral blood sample was provided by each donor, and peripheral blood mononuclear cells were used for TCR beta sequencing. Genomic DNA extraction from the blood cell samples was performed with the Qiagen DNeasy Blood Extraction Kit. With regard to this clone: What antigen it recognizes has not been identified. Base qualities are missing; no much larger clone stands one base away.

Paper-wide results and their limitations: Strong co-occurrence of HLA alleles, especially DR and DQ, made assigning TCR associations to individual alleles difficult. Cytomegalovirus status was reported to be diagnosed by the classifier with high specificity and sensitivity in both the original and validation cohorts. In a later analysis, the rate of TCR association differed among HLA loci, with DRB1 alleles having the most associated TCRs and HLA-C alleles having the fewest. Several of the top co-occurrence clusters appeared to be linked to parvovirus B19, influenza, CMV and Epstein-Barr virus, according to a later analysis. The presence/absence analyses assumed that sequencing depth was roughly uniform across donors, and that assumption may not be true. According to a later genetic analysis, donors in an Asian-associated ancestry cluster had fewer N-insertions in productive TCRs than the approximately 670-donor mean. In vitro tests confirmed that three of the cytomegalovirus-associated TCR beta chains recognize cytomegalovirus antigens. In a later analysis, HLA-associated TCR beta chains showed more clonal expansion and lower generation probabilities than non-associated chains that were equally common. Only TCR beta chains were sequenced in this cohort, and the absence of alpha or paired-chain data limited detectable features. In an earlier analysis of 500 to 650 of the donors, most TCR beta V segments appeared in productive rearrangements about 90% or about 30% of the time, broadly matching IMGT annotations. The only immune exposure information available for the cohort was CMV serostatus. The earlier analysis of 587 of the donors excluded 15 to 20 rarely observed V segments, including chromosome 9 orphons, because counts were too low. A further reported finding was that TCR beta sequences accurately predicted the HLA-A and HLA-B alleles for most subjects in the first cohort. Because HLA typing was missing for some donors at each locus, association tests included only the typed subset. In the study, approximately 160 TCR beta chains were listed as associated with cytomegalovirus. Some IMGT-functional V segments, including TRBV6-2 and TRBV6-3, could not be distinguished by the 87-base-pair reads and were therefore excluded. Specific HLA alleles were associated with 15,000 to 20,000 TCR beta sequences at a false discovery rate of 0.05 in a later analysis. In a later analysis, most CMV-associated TCR beta chains were found to appear HLA-restricted, with HLA associations seemingly driven largely by CMV exposure. It was suggested by the authors that the approach could potentially be generalized to other disease states and immunological phenotypes. Most TCR sequences were seen in very few donors, while some public TCRs were found in many individuals. In a later genetic analysis, a missense DCLRE1C variant was associated with V-gene and J-gene trimming of TCR beta chains, and the association was replicated in an independent cohort. Linkage disequilibrium might explain the correlated functional status among segregating V segments, but an unknown experimental factor could not be excluded. A group of highly shared sequence variants was considered likely to be a technical artifact of the sequencing pipeline.

Libraries were prepared through the immunoSEQ multiplex PCR assay. A mixture of 60 forward primers for TCR Vbeta segments and 13 reverse primers for TCR Jbeta segments was used in the multiplex PCR. The CDR3 region of rearranged TCR beta genes was amplified from genomic DNA with a multiplex PCR assay. On the Illumina HiSeq System, the amplified TCR beta libraries were sequenced as 87-base-pair reads. On the authors' methods: In a later analysis, 80 million or so unique TCR beta chains were counted across the roughly 670 repertoires, and roughly 10 million of these chains were shared by at least two donors. To remove PCR and sequencing errors, raw reads were error-corrected and collapsed into unique sequences using a nearest-neighbor algorithm that merged closely related sequences. CDR3 sequences were aligned to IMGT reference sequences to assign V, D and J gene segments. For a sequence to be retained, a match of at least six nucleotides was required to both a V gene segment and a J gene segment. Rearrangements were classified as productive when the CDR3 lacked stop codons and remained in frame with V and J, and all other rearrangements were classified as non-productive. Following IMGT convention, CDR3 was defined as the stretch from the second conserved V-encoded cysteine to the conserved J-encoded phenylalanine. The earlier analysis of about 610 of the donors excluded sequences that lacked an unambiguous match to a single V gene segment. An earlier analysis of a few hundred of the donors called V segments functional above 56.7% productive rearrangements and segregating when the between-donor standard deviation exceeded 5%. To diagnose cytomegalovirus status from the catalog of TCR beta chain sequences, a statistical classification framework was built. In a later analysis, TCR nucleotide sequences were compared against IMGT/GENE-DB human TR gene sequences so that V and J genes could be assigned. A later analysis assigned CDR3 sequences and most-parsimonious VDJ recombination scenarios with the TCRdist pipeline. In a later analysis, each TCR beta chain was defined by its CDR3 amino acid sequence together with its V-gene family, and reads without a unique V-gene family were excluded. In a later analysis, approximately 590 highly shared, low-generation-probability nucleotide sequences were removed to address suspected cross-contamination and a sequencing artifact. In a later analysis, a clonal expansion index for each public chain was calculated from normalized within-repertoire ranks of inferred template counts. In a later analysis, generation probabilities were computed using a VDJ recombination model fitted to out-of-frame rearrangements, and the results were checked against IGoR. In a later analysis, hypergeometric tests were used to score TCR-TCR, TCR-HLA and TCR-CMV co-occurrence, with a repertoire-size bias correction applied to TCR pairs. To estimate false discovery rates, a later analysis permuted the HLA or CMV assignments 20 times. In a later analysis, co-occurring TCRs were grouped using DBSCAN, with TCRdist sequence similarity added in when clustering inside HLA-allele-positive subsets. Repertoires with fewer than 30,000 or more than 120,000 public chains, plus five repertoires with anomalous nucleotide sharing, were excluded from co-occurrence clustering. The clones in this table, taken by TCRdb from immuneACCESS, are in-frame only. Not every clone is retained; where verified, under half of the shortfall comes from an unresolved V gene, and the cause of the rest is unknown. D and trimming were read from the DNA, whereas the V and J calls and clone size are those reported in that table. Recorded for this sample are under 150,000 clones; about four fifths of them occurred a single time. The ten largest clones take up about 10% of the sample.

The CDR3 starts with the cysteine, ends with the phenylalanine, and has 16 residues. The read is trimmed to its CDR3 DNA, 48 bases read in frame from base 1. The trim is 3 bases for V and 1 base for J, with a gap of 12 bases between the germline ends. Sequences SNHLY (CDR1) and FYNNEI (CDR2) are obtained from the germline V gene. The clonotype was recovered from a male donor in good health and CMV-seropositive. Sequenced input: PBMCs. The chain is encoded by TRBV2 joined to TRBJ2-2; too little of a D gene remains to name it. In nucleotide form, the sequence is TGTGCCAGCAGTGACCTCCCTAAGCTGAACACCGGGGAGCTGTTTTTT. This yields the protein CASSDLPKLNTGELFF. Reference TRBV2 and TRBJ2-2 proteins supply the regions before and after the CDR3; the full variable domain is: EPEVTQTPSHQVTQMGQEVILRCVPISNHLYFYWYRQILGQKVEFLVSFYNNEISEKSEIFDDQFSVERPDGSNFTLKIRSTKLEDSAMYFCASSDLPKLNTGELFFGEGSRLTVL.